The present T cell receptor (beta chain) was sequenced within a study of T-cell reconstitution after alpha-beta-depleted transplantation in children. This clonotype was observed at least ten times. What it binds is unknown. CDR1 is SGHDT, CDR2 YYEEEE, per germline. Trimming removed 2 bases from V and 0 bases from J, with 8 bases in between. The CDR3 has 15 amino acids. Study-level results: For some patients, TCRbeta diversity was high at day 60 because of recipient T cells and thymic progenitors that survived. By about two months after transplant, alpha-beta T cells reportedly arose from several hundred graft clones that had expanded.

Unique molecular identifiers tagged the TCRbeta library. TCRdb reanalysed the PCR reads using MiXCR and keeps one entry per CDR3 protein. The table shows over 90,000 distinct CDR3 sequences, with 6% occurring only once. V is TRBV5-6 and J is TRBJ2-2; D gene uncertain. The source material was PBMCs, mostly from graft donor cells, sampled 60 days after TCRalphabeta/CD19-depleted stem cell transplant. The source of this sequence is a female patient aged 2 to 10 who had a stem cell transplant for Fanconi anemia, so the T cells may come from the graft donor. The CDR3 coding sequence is TGTGCCAGCAGCTTTGGCCATACGAACACCGGGGAGCTGTTTTTT. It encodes CASSFGHTNTGELFF.